This TCR beta chain is drawn from a study of T-cell reconstitution after alpha-beta-depleted transplantation in children. Germline CDR1 and CDR2: SQVTM and ANQGSEA. With 6 bases clipped from V and 1 base from J, the junction kept 1 base outside the gene matches. The CDR3 extends over 13 amino acids. Unique molecular identifiers were incorporated when the TCRbeta library was constructed. TCRdb re-analysed the PCR reads in MiXCR, keeping a single row per CDR3 protein. The sample lists about 110,000 distinct CDR3 sequences; approximately 10% were seen once. This clonotype was seen at least ten times. Its specificity is not known. Study-level results: Reportedly, only several hundred clones from non-depleted graft cells drove alpha-beta T-cell counts at about two months. Newly made T cells mostly supplied T-cell counts and diversity one year after transplant. Certain patients had high TCRbeta diversity at day 60, and it came from recipient T cells and thymic progenitors that survived.

The TCR sequence derives from a boy aged 2-15 years with acute lymphoblastic leukemia, due to receive a stem cell transplant. V is TRBV29-1 and J is TRBJ2-2; 8 nucleotides agree with TRBD1. The sample was PBMCs, taken before TCRalphabeta/CD19-depleted stem cell transplant. CDR3 protein: CSVDRGNTGELFF. The CDR3 DNA reads TGCAGCGTAGACAGGGGGAACACCGGGGAGCTGTTTTTT.